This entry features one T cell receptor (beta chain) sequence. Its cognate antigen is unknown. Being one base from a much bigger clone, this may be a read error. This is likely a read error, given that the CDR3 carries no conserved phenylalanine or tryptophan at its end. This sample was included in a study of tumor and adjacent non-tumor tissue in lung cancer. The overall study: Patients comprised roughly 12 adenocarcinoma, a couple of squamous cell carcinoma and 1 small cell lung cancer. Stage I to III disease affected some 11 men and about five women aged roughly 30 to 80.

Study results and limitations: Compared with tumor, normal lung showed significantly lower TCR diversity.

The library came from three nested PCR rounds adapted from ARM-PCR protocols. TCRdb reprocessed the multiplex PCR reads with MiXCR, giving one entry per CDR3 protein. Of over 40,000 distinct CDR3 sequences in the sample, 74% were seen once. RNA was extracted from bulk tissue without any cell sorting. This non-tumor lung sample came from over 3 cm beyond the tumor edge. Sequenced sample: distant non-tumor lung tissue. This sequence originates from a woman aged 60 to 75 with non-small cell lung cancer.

The CDR3 DNA reads as TGTGCCAGCAGTCCTCCGACAGGGTATCAGCCCCAGCATCTT. Residues: CASSPPTGYQPQHL. The chain couples TRBV28 to TRBJ1-5, with 7 bases matching TRBD1. Per the germline V gene, CDR1 is MDHEN and CDR2 is SYDVKM. The CDR3 sequence is 14 residues long. The J segment lost 5 bases and the V segment lost 5 bases, leaving 6 bases of the junction unmatched.